The 8 T cell receptor beta chains below all came from one sample that was sequenced in a study of T cell changes during pregnancy in multiple sclerosis. This table comes from immunoSEQ multiplex PCR, and its TCRdb copy is limited to in-frame clones, with some not included. The table has fewer than 60,000 clones, 92% seen once. The sample consisted of CD4+ T cells from peripheral blood mononuclear cells, taken after pregnancy. The receptors were gathered from a female donor with multiple sclerosis, enrolled in a pregnancy study.

The rearrangement links TRBV6-5 to TRBJ2-7, with 8 bases matching TRBD1. Germline CDR1 MNHEY, CDR2 SVGAGI. The CDR3 covers 15 residues. The J segment lost 0 bases and the V segment lost 6 bases, leaving 7 bases of the junction unmatched. Here the CDR3 reads CASRRRDRSSYEQYF. CDR3 nucleotides: TGTGCCAGCAGACGCCGGGACAGGTCCTCCTACGAGCAGTACTTC.

The rearrangement links TRBV18 to TRBJ2-5; 10 bases align to TRBD2. Trimming removed 3 bases from V and 4 bases from J; junction bases left unmatched: 5. This CDR3 comprises 15 residues. Germline assignment: CDR1 KGHSH and CDR2 LQKENI. DNA of the CDR3: TGTGCCAGCTCACCTGGAGCGGGGGGGCCAGAGACCCAGTACTTC. Its protein is CASSPGAGGPETQYF.

The rearrangement uses TRBV27 and TRBJ2-1; the match to TRBD1 covers 9 bases. CDR3 length: 14 residues. Germline V gene data show CDR1 as MNHEY and CDR2 as SMNVEV (reference sequence). V shed 5 bases, J shed 8 bases, and the junction held 7 bases outside the gene matches. The CDR3 region is CASSAYRGHDEQFF. CDR3 nucleotide sequence: TGTGCCAGCAGTGCCTACAGGGGGCACGATGAGCAGTTCTTC.

This chain links TRBV5-4 with TRBJ2-7; 8 bases fit TRBD2. V dropped 6 bases and J dropped 3; count of bases not matched to a gene: 8. This CDR3 region has 14 residues. CDR1 is SGHNT and CDR2 is YYREEE in the germline V gene (reference sequence). CDR3 region: CASNQAGALYEQYF. As DNA, the CDR3 is TGTGCCAGCAACCAAGCGGGGGCCCTCTACGAGCAGTACTTC.

The chain couples TRBV6-1 to TRBJ2-5, with TRBD2 as a possible D gene (7 bases). Trimming pared 1 base from V and 5 bases from J, leaving 14 bases between. Germline values: CDR1 MNHNS, CDR2 SASEGT. This CDR3 comprises 15 residues. The CDR3 DNA sequence: TGTGCCAGCAGTGAAGGGGACATCGGGGGGGAGACCCAGTACTTC. This codes for CASSEGDIGGETQYF.

The chain has TRBV9 and TRBJ2-7, with a weak D call TRBD1 (6 bases). The CDR3 is 15 residues long. Trimming cost V 0 bases and J 1 base, with 11 bases left between them. In germline, CDR1 is SGDLS, CDR2 YYNGEE. Here the CDR3 reads CASSVGSGESYEQYF. The CDR3 nucleotides read TGTGCCAGCAGCGTAGGTTCAGGGGAATCCTACGAGCAGTACTTC.

The rearrangement joins TRBV30 to TRBJ1-1; TRBD1 matches at 8 bases. The V and J ends lost 4 bases and 3 bases, in that order; junction bases with no gene match: 7. The germline V gene encodes CDR1 GTSNPN and CDR2 SVGIG (reference sequence). The CDR3 has 14 residues. CDR3 bases: TGTGCCTGGAATATGGACAGGGTGGACACTGAAGCTTTCTTT. Protein: CAWNMDRVDTEAFF.

In its sample, this clone was seen a few times. This chain joins TRBV6-4 and TRBJ2-3, with 10 bases aligning to TRBD2. In germline, CDR1 is MRHNA, CDR2 SNTAGT. V was clipped by 2 bases and J by 2 bases; unmatched bases: 4. The CDR3 is 16 amino acids. The CDR3 here is CASSDGAGGPTDTQYF. CDR3 sequence (DNA): TGTGCCAGCAGTGACGGAGCGGGGGGGCCCACAGATACGCAGTATTTT.